The 24 T cell receptor beta chains presented below share a single source sample, sequenced in a study of blood T cell repertoires in COVID-19. This table comes from immunoSEQ multiplex PCR, and its TCRdb copy is limited to in-frame clones, with some not included. This table holds about 260,000 clones, about 80% found once. The specimen sequenced was peripheral blood. The receptors come from an elderly woman with acute or convalescent COVID-19.

This chain connects TRBV6-6 to TRBJ1-2, with D perhaps TRBD1 (5 bases). This CDR3 spans 13 amino acids. V was clipped by 6 bases and J by 7 bases, with 15 bases between them. Per the germline V gene, CDR1 is MNHNY and CDR2 is SVGAGI (reference sequence). This CDR3 is CASSSARGSGYTF. The CDR3 DNA sequence: TGTGCCAGCAGCTCCGCTCGGGGGAGTGGCTACACCTTC.

The V gene is TRBV23-1, the J gene TRBJ2-1; 8 bases agree with TRBD1. TRBV23-1 is filed as an ORF, its function uncertain. The trim removed 4 bases at V and 9 bases at J, leaving 8 bases unmatched. The CDR3 has 14 residues. The CDR3 spells CASSLRTGLSEQFF. CDR3 nucleotides: TGCGCCAGCAGTCTCCGGACAGGGCTGTCTGAGCAGTTCTTC.

The chain recombines TRBV11-3 with TRBJ2-7; 8 nucleotides line up with TRBD2. CDR1 SGHNT and CDR2 YENEEA come from the germline V gene. The CDR3 sequence is 13 residues long. Trimming cost V 1 base and J 5 bases; bases outside gene matches: 1. The CDR3 sequence is CASSLGLANEQYF. CDR3 bases: TGTGCCAGCAGCTTAGGACTAGCGAACGAGCAGTACTTC.

The chain couples TRBV5-1 to TRBJ2-5, with D possibly matching TRBD2 (6 bases). CDR1 and CDR2 (germline): SGHRS, YFSETQ. With 0 bases removed from V and 5 bases from J, the gap between germline ends came to 8 bases. This CDR3 has 13 residues. The CDR3 sequence: CASSLASGETQYF. Written as DNA, the CDR3 is TGCGCCAGCAGCTTGGCCAGCGGGGAGACCCAGTACTTC.

The chain couples TRBV5-1 to TRBJ2-1, with 12 bases matching TRBD2. With 4 bases clipped from V and 0 bases from J, the junction kept 2 bases outside the gene matches. CDR1 is SGHRS and CDR2 is YFSETQ in the germline V gene. The CDR3 runs to 16 residues. The DNA of the CDR3 is TGCGCCAGCAGCACTAGCGGGGGGAGCTCCTACAATGAGCAGTTCTTC. Translated: CASSTSGGSSYNEQFF.

The chain links TRBV20-1 to TRBJ2-3, with D hard to call. Germline CDR1 is DFQATT and CDR2 is SNEGSKA (reference sequence). The CDR3 consists of 11 residues. V lost 4 bases, J lost 1 base, and 3 bases lay in between. CDR3 nucleotide sequence: TGCAGTGCTAAGCGCACAGATACGCAGTATTTT. This sequence encodes CSAKRTDTQYF.

DNA of the CDR3: TGTGCCAGCAGCAAAACTAGCGGGGGGGCCCATGAGCAGTTCTTC. Its protein product is CASSKTSGGAHEQFF. The genes are TRBV28 and TRBJ2-1; TRBD2 aligns across 13 bases. The CDR3 extends over 15 amino acids. CDR1 and CDR2 (germline): MDHEN, SYDVKM. The junction had 7 bases not matched to a gene; V was cut back by 6 bases and J by 8 bases.

The rearrangement uses TRBV4-2 and TRBJ2-1; 13 bases agree with TRBD2. Germline assignment: CDR1 LGHNA and CDR2 YNFKEQ. CDR3 length: 19 residues. V lost 2 bases, J lost 6 bases, and 13 bases stayed unmatched. CDR3 loop: CASSQLSGGTSGTGNEQFF. The CDR3 nucleotides read TGTGCCAGCAGCCAACTATCGGGGGGGACTAGCGGGACTGGCAATGAGCAGTTCTTC.

The chain recombines TRBV6-2 or TRBV6-3 with TRBJ1-6, with 7 bases lining up with TRBD1. Unmatched junction bases numbered 6, after V lost 4 bases and J lost 6 bases. This CDR3 has 15 residues. Germline V gene lookup returns CDR1 MNHEY and CDR2 SVGEGT. The DNA of the CDR3 is TGTGCCAGCAGTTCTTCACAGGGGATTAATTCACCCCTCCACTTT. This sequence encodes CASSSSQGINSPLHF.

The rearrangement uses TRBV11-3 and TRBJ1-4; TRBD1 aligns across 9 bases. In germline, CDR1 is SGHNT, CDR2 YENEEA. The CDR3 is 14 residues long. The J segment lost 7 bases and the V segment lost 9 bases, leaving 9 bases of the junction unmatched. This chain's CDR3 is CARNLRDRVEKLFF. CDR3 coding DNA: TGTGCCAGAAACCTCCGGGACAGGGTTGAAAAACTGTTTTTT.

The chain recombines TRBV27 with TRBJ2-2, with D maybe TRBD2 (6 bases). This CDR3 has 14 residues. V was shortened by 5 bases and J by 3 bases, with 10 bases between the two germline ends. Germline values: CDR1 MNHEY, CDR2 SMNVEV (reference sequence). In DNA form, the CDR3 reads TGTGCCAGCAGTATATGGGGGGACACCGGGGAGCTGTTTTTT. This encodes CASSIWGDTGELFF.

The chain is built from TRBV27 and TRBJ1-2, with D tentatively TRBD1 (6 bases). This CDR3 region has 15 residues. V was pared by 1 base and J by 3 bases, with 12 bases between. From germline, CDR1 is MNHEY and CDR2 SMNVEV (reference sequence). The CDR3: CASSLYPGGYYGYTF. The CDR3 DNA is TGTGCCAGCAGTTTATATCCGGGGGGCTACTATGGCTACACCTTC.

CDR3 loop: CSASEQEEQFF. DNA of the CDR3: TGCAGTGCTAGTGAACAGGAAGAGCAGTTCTTC. V is TRBV20-1 and J is TRBJ2-1; tentative D call: TRBD1 (5 bases). CDR1 DFQATT and CDR2 SNEGSKA come from the germline V gene (reference sequence). The CDR3 runs 11 residues. The V gene lost 3 bases and the J gene lost 10 bases, with 10 bases spanning the gap.

V usage is TRBV6-6 and J usage is TRBJ2-5; 12 bases align to TRBD2. The CDR3 loop spans 15 amino acids. J gave up 2 bases and V 5 bases, and 3 bases lay outside the gene matches. Germline V lookup: CDR1 MNHNY, CDR2 SVGAGI (reference sequence). The CDR3 nucleotides are TGTGCCAGCAGTACTAGCGGGGGGAATCAAGAGACCCAGTACTTC. Translating gives CASSTSGGNQETQYF.

V usage is TRBV7-9 and J usage is TRBJ2-7; tentatively, D is TRBD2 (6 bases). CDR3 length equals 18 residues. V dropped 5 bases and J dropped 2 bases, with 25 bases sitting between them. Germline V CDR1 and CDR2: SEHNR, FQNEAQ (reference sequence). The CDR3 DNA reads TGTGCCAGCAGCCCGGGGGTAGGACGGCTACTAGGGGCCTACGAGCAGTACTTC. This gives the protein CASSPGVGRLLGAYEQYF.

This clone has at least ten counts. CDR3 coding DNA: TGTGCCAGCAGTGAACTAGGGAGCTCCTACAATGAGCAGTTCTTC. Translation: CASSELGSSYNEQFF. The V and J genes are TRBV2 and TRBJ2-1; TRBD2 is a possible D gene (5 bases). Looked up from germline, CDR1 is SNHLY and CDR2 is FYNNEI. The CDR3 length is 15 residues. V gave up 2 bases and J gave up 0 bases, with 8 bases separating them. The variable domain in full, with the rest retrieved from reference TRBV2 and TRBJ2-1, is EPEVTQTPSHQVTQMGQEVILRCVPISNHLYFYWYRQILGQKVEFLVSFYNNEISEKSEIFDDQFSVERPDGSNFTLKIRSTKLEDSAMYFCASSELGSSYNEQFFGPGTRLTVL.

The V gene is TRBV11-2, the J gene TRBJ2-7; 13 nucleotides align to TRBD2. This CDR3 is 17 amino acids long. From germline, CDR1 is SGHAT and CDR2 FQNNGV. Trimming cost V 5 bases and J 0 bases; bases outside gene matches: 7. CDR3 nucleotide sequence: TGTGCCAGCAGCGCCCCCGGGACTAGCGGGACCTCCTACGAGCAGTACTTC. Residues: CASSAPGTSGTSYEQYF.

The J gene is TRBJ2-7, the V gene TRBV7-2; D is possibly TRBD2 (6 bases). Trimming shortened V by 1 base and J by 3 bases, and 13 bases separated the two germline ends. The length of the CDR3 is 15 residues. Per the germline V gene, CDR1 is SGHTA and CDR2 is FQGNSA. This CDR3 reads CASSLVYGGNYEQYF. CDR3 DNA sequence: TGTGCCAGCAGCTTAGTCTACGGGGGAAACTACGAGCAGTACTTC.

The chain has TRBV6-5 and TRBJ2-3; 10 bases match TRBD1. CDR1 and CDR2 (germline): MNHEY, SVGAGI. This CDR3 has 15 residues. Trimming took 2 bases from V and 7 from J; bases not matched to a gene: 6. CDR3 protein: CASSYDRGRMNTQYF. The CDR3 DNA reads as TGTGCCAGCAGTTACGACAGGGGGCGTATGAATACGCAGTATTTT.

The rearrangement links TRBV18 to TRBJ2-5; 12 bases fit TRBD2. This CDR3 comprises 14 residues. Unmatched junction bases numbered 0, after V lost 3 bases and J lost 4 bases. Per germline, CDR1 KGHSH and CDR2 LQKENI. In nucleotides, the CDR3 is TGTGCCAGCTCACCGGGACTAGCGGGAGAGACCCAGTACTTC. This codes for CASSPGLAGETQYF.

The chain has TRBV29-1 and TRBJ2-7; perhaps TRBD2 as D (7 bases). The length of the CDR3 is 14 residues. Between the trimmed V and J ends, which lost 7 bases and 2 bases, there was a span of 18 bases. Germline V gene lookup returns CDR1 SQVTM and CDR2 ANQGSEA. In DNA, the CDR3 is TGCAGCGCTGCGGGACCGGGGGGCACCTACGAGCAGTACTTC. Amino acids: CSAAGPGGTYEQYF.

The J gene is TRBJ2-5, the V gene TRBV18; no clear D. The germline V gene has CDR1 KGHSH and CDR2 LQKENI. Trimming shortened V by 4 bases and J by 5 bases, and 11 bases separated the two germline ends. This CDR3 has 13 residues. Here the CDR3 DNA reads TGTGCCAGCTCACACGACCCTAGGGAGACCCAGTACTTC. Translated: CASSHDPRETQYF.

On this clone itself: The same CDR3 also results from other DNA sequences found in this sample. The chain links TRBV5-1 to TRBJ1-1; D unresolved. The V gene lost 0 bases and the J gene lost 0 bases, with 6 bases spanning the gap. The CDR3 loop spans 14 amino acids. Germline V gene sequence: CDR1 SGHRS, CDR2 YFSETQ. For the CDR3, the DNA is TGCGCCAGCAGCTTGGCAGGAATGAACACTGAAGCTTTCTTT. This sequence encodes CASSLAGMNTEAFF.

The chain carries TRBV27 and TRBJ2-7; 7 bases align to TRBD1. The CDR3 is made up of 13 amino acids. Trimming took 6 bases from V and 7 from J; bases not matched to a gene: 9. Looked up from germline, CDR1 is MNHEY and CDR2 is SMNVEV (reference sequence). CDR3 protein: CASRETGVREQYF. The DNA for the CDR3 is TGTGCCAGCAGAGAAACAGGGGTACGGGAGCAGTACTTC.